The 10 T cell receptor beta chains below were found in one sample sequenced in a study of T cells in Graves' hyperthyroidism and ophthalmopathy (dated by TCRdb to the late 2010s). The receptor library was made with multiplex PCR. TCRdb shows the sequencer as Illumina HiSeq 2000. The TCR beta CDR3 regions were amplified from RNA transcripts. The TCR CDR3 was subjected to a first round of RT-PCR using the HTBI primer set and the Qiagen OneStep RT-PCR kit. The public reads were quality trimmed at Q25 with fastp and then assembled into clones with MiXCR by TCRdb, keeping productive beta chains. CDR3 protein sequences are deduplicated, and each keeps its most common genes and DNA. The table for this sample lists about 560,000 distinct CDR3 sequences; around 17% of them were counted only once. The ten biggest clones cover around 19% of the sample. Source material: blood. The receptors come from a woman aged 18-29 years with Graves' hyperthyroidism.

This clonotype occurred a few times. The chain joins TRBV6-1 to TRBJ2-7; 8 positions agree with TRBD1. The CDR3 extends over 15 amino acids. J was trimmed by 0 bases and V by 6 bases; bases with no gene match: 7. The germline CDR1 and CDR2 sequences are MNHNS and SASEGT. The CDR3 region has the DNA TGTGCCAGCAGCCTCCGGGACAGGAACTCCTACGAGCAGTACTTC. Protein product: CASSLRDRNSYEQYF.

The V and J genes are TRBV6-1 and TRBJ1-4; a possible D gene is TRBD1 (5 bases). CDR3 length equals 14 residues. Looked up from germline, CDR1 is MNHNS and CDR2 is SASEGT. V lost 4 bases and J lost 8, with 14 bases in between. The CDR3 nucleotides read TGTGCCAGCAGTGTGAGACAGCTGTGGGAAAAACTGTTTTTT. Protein product: CASSVRQLWEKLFF.

This clonotype was recorded many times. The CDR3 sequence is CASSQRPLTTYGYTF. The DNA for the CDR3 is TGTGCCAGCAGCCAACGACCACTAACTACCTATGGCTACACCTTC. J is TRBJ1-2 and V is TRBV3-1; D unresolved. CDR3 size: 15 residues. V lost 2 bases and J lost 4, with 14 bases in between. The germline CDR1 and CDR2 sequences are LGHDT and YNNKEL (reference sequence).

This clonotype was seen at least ten times. The rearrangement links TRBV28 to TRBJ2-7, with D possibly being TRBD1 (6 bases). V was clipped by 0 bases and J by 0 bases, with 9 bases between them. The CDR3 is 15 residues long. Germline CDR1 is MDHEN and CDR2 is SYDVKM. The CDR3 sequence is CASSLWAGDSYEQYF. In DNA form, the CDR3 reads TGTGCCAGCAGTTTATGGGCAGGGGACTCCTACGAGCAGTACTTC.

J is TRBJ2-1 and V is TRBV20-1, with D tentatively TRBD1 or TRBD2 (6 bases each). Germline V gene data show CDR1 as DFQATT and CDR2 as SNEGSKA (reference sequence). V lost 5 bases and J 3 bases, leaving 14 bases between the germline ends. The CDR3 length is 14 residues. DNA of the CDR3: TGCAGTGCTGCTAAGGGGGGAGTCTACAATGAGCAGTTCTTC. It yields the protein CSAAKGGVYNEQFF.

This clonotype has ten or more counts. V is TRBV9 and J is TRBJ2-7; no clear D. This CDR3 region has 14 residues. The ends were cut back, 0 bases at V and 4 bases at J, with 11 bases in the middle. The germline gives CDR1 SGDLS, CDR2 YYNGEE. CDR3 protein: CASSVGNTGYEQYF. The CDR3 bases are TGTGCCAGCAGCGTAGGGAACACCGGGTACGAGCAGTACTTC.

The chain uses TRBV6-2 or TRBV6-3 and TRBJ1-1, with unresolved D. Germline V gene data show CDR1 as MNHEY and CDR2 as SVGEGT. Trimming cost V 3 bases and J 3 bases, with 11 bases left between them. CDR3 size: 14 residues. The CDR3 sequence: CASSYAGPHTEAFF. The CDR3 DNA sequence: TGTGCCAGCAGTTATGCAGGCCCCCACACTGAAGCTTTCTTT.

The genes are TRBV2 and TRBJ1-2; D might be TRBD1 (5 bases). CDR1 SNHLY and CDR2 FYNNEI come from the germline V gene. Trimming shortened V by 8 bases and J by 6 bases, and 16 bases separated the two germline ends. This CDR3 contains 13 residues. CDR3 DNA: TGTGCCAGCGGGCGACAGCGTCAGGATGGCTACACCTTC. This gives the protein CASGRQRQDGYTF.

The table lists this clonotype with a few counts. This chain connects TRBV2 to TRBJ2-1, with no clear D. This CDR3 has 11 amino acids. Germline V lookup: CDR1 SNHLY, CDR2 FYNNEI. The ends were cut back, 4 bases at V and 7 bases at J, with 5 bases in the middle. CDR3 amino acids: CASSALNEQFF. CDR3 nucleotides: TGTGCCAGCAGTGCCCTGAATGAGCAGTTCTTC.

CDR3 amino acids: CASTPWENSNQPQHF. The CDR3 bases are TGTGCCAGCACCCCTTGGGAGAATAGCAATCAGCCCCAGCATTTT. The chain combines TRBV28 with TRBJ1-5, with D uncertain. Trimming shortened V by 7 bases and J by 0 bases, and 13 bases separated the two germline ends. The germline V gene encodes CDR1 MDHEN and CDR2 SYDVKM. The CDR3 runs 15 residues.